This T cell receptor (beta chain) was obtained from a study of regulatory T cells in long-lasting Graves disease. General study results and limits: Repertoires from persistent disease leaned toward TRBV28, TRBJ1-2 and TRBJ2-5. Peripheral blood, not thyroid tissue, was the sole material studied.

Germline V gene data show CDR1 as SGHRS and CDR2 as YFSETQ. Trimming removed 4 bases from V and 7 bases from J; junction bases left unmatched: 11. The CDR3 is 14 amino acids. According to the study, TCR beta libraries were built with iRepertoire HTBI primers and CDR3-region Arm-PCR. TCRdb re-called the multiplex PCR reads with MiXCR, one entry per CDR3 protein. Here the sample spans over 450,000 distinct CDR3 sequences, 20% to 25% being singletons. Time point in this sample: persistent/refractory GD, antithyroid drugs over 5 years with positive TRAb. The TCR library was made from RNA that had been extracted from PBMCs in TRIzol. On this clonotype itself: What it binds is unknown.

This sequence originates from a female donor with Graves disease. This specimen consisted of peripheral blood mononuclear cells (PBMCs), obtained when the disease was refractory, from a patient treated with antithyroid drugs. V and J are TRBV5-1 and TRBJ2-7, with TRBD1 matching over 7 bases. CDR3: CASSPRQGTDEQYF. The CDR3, as DNA: TGCGCCAGCAGCCCGAGACAGGGAACTGATGAGCAGTACTTC. Full variable domain (outside the CDR3, taken from reference TRBV5-1 and TRBJ2-7): KAGVTQTPRYLIKTRGQQVTLSCSPISGHRSVSWYQQTPGQGLQFLFEYFSETQRNKGNFPGRFSGRQFSNSRSEMNVSTLELGDSALYLCASSPRQGTDEQYFGPGTRLTVT.